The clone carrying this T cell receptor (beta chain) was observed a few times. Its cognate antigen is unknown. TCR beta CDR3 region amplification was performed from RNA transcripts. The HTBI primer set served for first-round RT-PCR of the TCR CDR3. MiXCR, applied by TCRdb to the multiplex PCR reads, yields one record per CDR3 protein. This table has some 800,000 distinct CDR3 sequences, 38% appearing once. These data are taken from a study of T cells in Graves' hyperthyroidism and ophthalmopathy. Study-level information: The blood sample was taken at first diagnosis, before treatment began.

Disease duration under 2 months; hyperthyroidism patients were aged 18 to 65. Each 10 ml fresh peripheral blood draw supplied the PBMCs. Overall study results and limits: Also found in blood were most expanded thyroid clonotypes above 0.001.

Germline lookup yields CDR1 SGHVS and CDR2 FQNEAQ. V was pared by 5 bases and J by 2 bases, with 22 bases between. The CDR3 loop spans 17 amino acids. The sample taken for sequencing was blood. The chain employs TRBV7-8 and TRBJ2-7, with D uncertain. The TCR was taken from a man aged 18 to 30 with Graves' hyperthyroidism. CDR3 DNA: TGTGCCAGCAGCCCGAGGAGAAGAGCGAAATTTACCTACGAGCAGTACTTC. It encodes CASSPRRRAKFTYEQYF.